What follows is one T cell receptor beta chain and its context. Its antigen is unidentified. No patient had autoimmune disease or received systemic immunosuppression. The data stem from a study of OX40 agonist ivuxolimab in advanced cancers. For the study at large: Three patients, one with hepatocellular carcinoma and two with cutaneous melanoma, achieved partial responses. Whole-study findings and limits: There were, on average, more expanded clones in CD8+ T cells than in CD4+.

Sequenced by immunoSEQ multiplex PCR; TCRdb stores in-frame clones only, minus some. The data hold approximately 74,000 clones, with more than 80% observed a single time. Trimming left V 4 bases short and J 4 bases short, with 11 bases between. Germline V CDR1 and CDR2: SGDLS, YYNGEE. CDR3 size: 14 residues. The starting material was CD4+ or CD8+ T cells sorted from blood, obtained in a trial of the OX40 agonist ivuxolimab. The rearrangement links TRBV9 to TRBJ2-2; no reliable D call. This TCR was sampled from an adult with an advanced solid tumor such as melanoma, head and neck, liver or kidney cancer. The DNA of the CDR3 is TGTGCCAGCAGCTCTACCACTTCCACCGGGGAGCTGTTTTTT. It yields the protein CASSSTTSTGELFF.